The T cell receptor (beta chain) under discussion was sequenced for a study of response to subunit inactivated influenza vaccine. Study findings and constraints: Authors suggested each seasonal influenza vaccination recruits few new T cells.

This CDR3 has 17 amino acids. With 6 bases removed from V and 3 bases from J, the gap between germline ends came to 20 bases. Germline loops: CDR1 MNHEY, CDR2 SMNVEV (reference sequence). TCRdb analysed the RT-PCR reads with MiXCR anew, one entry per CDR3 protein. The sample holds 630,000 or so distinct CDR3 sequences, around 16% seen once. This clonotype showed up just a few times. Its antigen is not identified. Sequences were derived from PBMCs from blood, sampled less than 13 days after vaccination. The receptor's source is a man aged 50 or older who received an inactivated influenza vaccine. The rearrangement links TRBV27 to TRBJ2-2; perhaps TRBD2 as D (6 bases). The CDR3 spells CASRPGLGWGDTGELFF. Written as DNA, the CDR3 is TGTGCCAGCAGACCGGGACTGGGGTGGGGAGACACCGGGGAGCTGTTTTTT.